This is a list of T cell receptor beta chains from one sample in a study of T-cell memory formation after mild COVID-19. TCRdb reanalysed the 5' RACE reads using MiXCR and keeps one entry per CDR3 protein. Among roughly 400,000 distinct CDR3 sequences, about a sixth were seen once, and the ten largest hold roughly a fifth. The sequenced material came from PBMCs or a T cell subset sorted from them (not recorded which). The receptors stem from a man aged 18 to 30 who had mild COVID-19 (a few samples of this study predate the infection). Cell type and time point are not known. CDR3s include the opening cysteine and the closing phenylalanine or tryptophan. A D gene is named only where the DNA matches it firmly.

CDR3aa: CASSLNRGEQYF
v_gene: TRBV7-2
len: 12
d_gene: TRBD1

CDR3aa: CASSEYGGRGEKLFF
v_gene: TRBV25-1
len: 15
d_gene: NA

CDR3aa: CASSSTGVGSYNEQFF
v_gene: TRBV27
len: 16
d_gene: TRBD1

CDR3aa: CASSQEPGPVTQYF
v_gene: TRBV4-1
len: 14
d_gene: NA

CDR3aa: CASPGYGANVLTF
v_gene: TRBV18
len: 13
d_gene: NA

CDR3aa: CASSQLGQVLSF
v_gene: TRBV28
len: 12
d_gene: NA

CDR3aa: CSVGTGGPPIGRGAFF
v_gene: TRBV29-1
len: 16
d_gene: TRBD1

CDR3aa: CASSQGTSTYNEQFF
v_gene: TRBV4-1
len: 15
d_gene: TRBD2

CDR3aa: CASRGSPGQGSGTNEKLFF
v_gene: TRBV10-2
len: 19
d_gene: TRBD1

CDR3aa: CASSLDRVSVLETQYF
v_gene: TRBV28
len: 16
d_gene: TRBD1

CDR3aa: CASSAPMAGGAKNIQYF
v_gene: TRBV12-3/TRBV12-4
len: 17
d_gene: TRBD2

CDR3aa: CASSQDEDTQYF
v_gene: TRBV4-1
len: 12
d_gene: NA

CDR3aa: CASSQDGGDLYNEQFF
v_gene: TRBV4-1
len: 16
d_gene: NA

CDR3aa: CASSLQPPGNSPLHF
v_gene: TRBV12-3/TRBV12-4
len: 15
d_gene: NA

CDR3aa: CASGGHVGANVLTF
v_gene: TRBV4-3
len: 14
d_gene: NA

CDR3aa: CASSYLPGPLSDTQYF
v_gene: TRBV5-1
len: 16
d_gene: NA

CDR3aa: CASSFWGGDEQFF
v_gene: TRBV12-3/TRBV12-4
len: 13
d_gene: NA

CDR3aa: CASSSGGQSDEQFF
v_gene: TRBV7-3
len: 14
d_gene: NA

CDR3aa: CSVERPHTEAFF
v_gene: TRBV29-1
len: 12
d_gene: NA

CDR3aa: CARNLAGGSDTQYF
v_gene: TRBV30
len: 14
d_gene: TRBD2

CDR3aa: CASSTPGTQYF
v_gene: TRBV7-8
len: 11
d_gene: NA

CDR3aa: CASSSRDSGRSPLHF
v_gene: TRBV11-2
len: 15
d_gene: TRBD1

CDR3aa: CSARGTVAKNIQYF
v_gene: TRBV20-1
len: 14
d_gene: NA

CDR3aa: CASSLVVGAYNEQFF
v_gene: TRBV7-2
len: 15
d_gene: NA

CDR3aa: CASSPRRGTEAFF
v_gene: TRBV12-3/TRBV12-4
len: 13
d_gene: NA

CDR3aa: CASSLQPGNTEAFF
v_gene: TRBV5-1
len: 14
d_gene: NA

CDR3aa: CASSPRGGGGKRLRTSYEQYF
v_gene: TRBV7-9
len: 21
d_gene: NA

CDR3aa: CASSSGGDSPLHF
v_gene: TRBV7-3
len: 13
d_gene: NA

CDR3aa: CASSLGRIVTEAFF
v_gene: TRBV5-5
len: 14
d_gene: NA

CDR3aa: CASRPGQGLGDTEAFF
v_gene: TRBV12-3/TRBV12-4
len: 16
d_gene: TRBD1

CDR3aa: CASSLALGANTGELFF
v_gene: TRBV7-6
len: 16
d_gene: NA

CDR3aa: CASNISHRGTGNSPLHF
v_gene: TRBV7-2
len: 17
d_gene: TRBD1

CDR3aa: CSVEGGTNTEAFF
v_gene: TRBV29-1
len: 13
d_gene: NA

CDR3aa: CASSFTHSGNYNEQFF
v_gene: TRBV6-5
len: 16
d_gene: NA

CDR3aa: CASSLNPNPRATEAFF
v_gene: TRBV5-5
len: 16
d_gene: NA

CDR3aa: CSATGGVTQYF
v_gene: TRBV20-1
len: 11
d_gene: NA

CDR3aa: CASGRLTRTDTQYF
v_gene: TRBV12-3/TRBV12-4
len: 14
d_gene: NA

CDR3aa: CASSSSPNEQFF
v_gene: TRBV7-2
len: 12
d_gene: NA

CDR3aa: CASSLAYTGNYGYTF
v_gene: TRBV5-1
len: 15
d_gene: NA

CDR3aa: CASSPRRGSTEAFF
v_gene: TRBV5-1
len: 14
d_gene: NA

CDR3aa: CASSQEAEQGYTF
v_gene: TRBV4-2
len: 13
d_gene: NA

CDR3aa: CASTLDGTSGTGELFF
v_gene: TRBV27
len: 16
d_gene: TRBD2

CDR3aa: CASSSRAVAFF
v_gene: TRBV11-2
len: 11
d_gene: NA

CDR3aa: CASSLVGGISYEQYF
v_gene: TRBV7-2
len: 15
d_gene: NA

CDR3aa: CASSQERGGNQPQHF
v_gene: TRBV4-2
len: 15
d_gene: NA

CDR3aa: CASSYWGIGANVLTF
v_gene: TRBV6-6
len: 15
d_gene: NA

CDR3aa: CSAPLQGAETQYF
v_gene: TRBV20-1
len: 13
d_gene: NA

CDR3aa: CASSTSGYNEQFF
v_gene: TRBV25-1
len: 13
d_gene: TRBD2

CDR3aa: CASRPGTSGGYNEQFF
v_gene: TRBV7-7
len: 16
d_gene: TRBD2

CDR3aa: CASSFLTGGEANYGYTF
v_gene: TRBV7-9
len: 17
d_gene: TRBD1

CDR3aa: CASSVDSGDFYEQYF
v_gene: TRBV9
len: 15
d_gene: NA

CDR3aa: CAIGAGQGYNEQFF
v_gene: TRBV10-3
len: 14
d_gene: TRBD1

CDR3aa: CDSSPGQGTGELFF
v_gene: TRBV5-1
len: 14
d_gene: TRBD1

CDR3aa: CASSPRGYNEQFF
v_gene: TRBV11-2
len: 13
d_gene: NA